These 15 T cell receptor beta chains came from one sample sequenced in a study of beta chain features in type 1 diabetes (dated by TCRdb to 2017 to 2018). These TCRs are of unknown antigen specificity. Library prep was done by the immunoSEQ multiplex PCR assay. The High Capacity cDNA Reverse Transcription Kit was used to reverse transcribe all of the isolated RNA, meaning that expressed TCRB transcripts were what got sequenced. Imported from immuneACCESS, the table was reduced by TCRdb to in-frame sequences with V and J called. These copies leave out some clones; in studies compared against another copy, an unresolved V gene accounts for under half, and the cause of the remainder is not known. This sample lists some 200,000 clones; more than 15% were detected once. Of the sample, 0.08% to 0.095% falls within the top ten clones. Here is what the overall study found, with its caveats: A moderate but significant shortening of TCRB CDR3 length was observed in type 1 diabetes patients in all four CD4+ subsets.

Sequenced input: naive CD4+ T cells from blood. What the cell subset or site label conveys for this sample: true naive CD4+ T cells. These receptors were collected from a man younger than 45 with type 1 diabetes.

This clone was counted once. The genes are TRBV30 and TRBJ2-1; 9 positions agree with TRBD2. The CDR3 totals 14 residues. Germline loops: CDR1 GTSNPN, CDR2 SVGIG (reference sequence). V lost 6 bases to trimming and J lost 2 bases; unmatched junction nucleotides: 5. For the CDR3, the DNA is TGTGCCTGCCTCGGCGGGAGGGCCTACAATGAGCAGTTCTTC. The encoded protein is CACLGGRAYNEQFF. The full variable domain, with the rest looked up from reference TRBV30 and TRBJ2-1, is SQTIHQWPATLVQPVGSPLSLECTVEGTSNPNLYWYRQAAGRGLQLLFYSVGIGQISSEVPQNLSASRPQDRQFILSSKKLLLSDSGFYLCACLGGRAYNEQFFGPGTRLTVL.

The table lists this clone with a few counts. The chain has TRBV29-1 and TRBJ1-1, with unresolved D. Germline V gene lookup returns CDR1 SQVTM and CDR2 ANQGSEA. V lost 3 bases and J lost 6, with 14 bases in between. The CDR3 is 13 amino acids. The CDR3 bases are TGCAGCGTTGAGCCGAACGTCCCGTCTGAAGCTTTCTTT. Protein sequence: CSVEPNVPSEAFF.

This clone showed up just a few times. The CDR3 DNA reads as TGTGCCACTCTCAGCGGGAGCGACGAGCAGTACTTC. This gives the protein CATLSGSDEQYF. This chain links TRBV6-1 with TRBJ2-7, with TRBD2 matching over 8 bases. The germline V gene encodes CDR1 MNHNS and CDR2 SASEGT. CDR3 length: 12 amino acids. The junction had 7 bases not matched to a gene; V was cut back by 10 bases and J by 5 bases.

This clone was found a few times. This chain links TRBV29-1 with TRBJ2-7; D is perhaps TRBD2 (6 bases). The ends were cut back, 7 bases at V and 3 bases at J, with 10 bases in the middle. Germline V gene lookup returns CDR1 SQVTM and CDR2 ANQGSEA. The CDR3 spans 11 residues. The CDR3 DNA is TGCAGCGCGTGGGGGGACTACGAGCAGTACTTC. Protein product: CSAWGDYEQYF.

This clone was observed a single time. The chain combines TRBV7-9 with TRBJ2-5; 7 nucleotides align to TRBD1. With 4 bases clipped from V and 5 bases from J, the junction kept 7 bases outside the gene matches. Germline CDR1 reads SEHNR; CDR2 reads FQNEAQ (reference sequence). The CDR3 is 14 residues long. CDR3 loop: CASSYGQALETQYF. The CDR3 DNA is TGTGCCAGCAGCTACGGACAGGCCCTCGAGACCCAGTACTTC.

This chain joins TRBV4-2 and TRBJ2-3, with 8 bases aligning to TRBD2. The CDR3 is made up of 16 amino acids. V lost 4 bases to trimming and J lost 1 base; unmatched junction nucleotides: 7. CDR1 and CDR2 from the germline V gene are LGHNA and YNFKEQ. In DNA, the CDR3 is TGTGCCAGCAGCCTCAAGCGGGAGAGCGGCACAGATACGCAGTATTTT. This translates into CASSLKRESGTDTQYF.

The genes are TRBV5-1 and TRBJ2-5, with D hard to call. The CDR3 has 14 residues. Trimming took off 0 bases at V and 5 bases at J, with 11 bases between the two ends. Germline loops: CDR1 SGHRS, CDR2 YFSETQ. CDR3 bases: TGCGCCAGCAGCTTGGACCCCGCCAAGGAGACCCAGTACTTC. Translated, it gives CASSLDPAKETQYF.

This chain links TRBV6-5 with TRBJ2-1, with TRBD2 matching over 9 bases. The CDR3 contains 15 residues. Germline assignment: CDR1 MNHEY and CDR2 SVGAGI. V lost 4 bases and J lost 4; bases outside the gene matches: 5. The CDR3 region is CASSLLAGIYNEQFF. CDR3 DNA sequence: TGTGCCAGCAGTTTGCTAGCGGGGATATACAATGAGCAGTTCTTC.

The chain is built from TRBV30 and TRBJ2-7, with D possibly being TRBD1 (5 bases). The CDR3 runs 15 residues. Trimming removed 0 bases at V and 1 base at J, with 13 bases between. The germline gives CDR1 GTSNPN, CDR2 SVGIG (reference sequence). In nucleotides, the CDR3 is TGTGCCTGGAGTGTACGGGTCAGGGCATCCTACGAGCAGTACTTC. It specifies CAWSVRVRASYEQYF.

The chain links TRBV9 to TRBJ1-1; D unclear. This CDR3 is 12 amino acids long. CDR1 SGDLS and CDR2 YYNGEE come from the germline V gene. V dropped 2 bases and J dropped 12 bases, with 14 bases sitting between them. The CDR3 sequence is CASSVSGGMSFF. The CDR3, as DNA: TGTGCCAGCAGCGTCTCCGGAGGGATGTCTTTCTTT.

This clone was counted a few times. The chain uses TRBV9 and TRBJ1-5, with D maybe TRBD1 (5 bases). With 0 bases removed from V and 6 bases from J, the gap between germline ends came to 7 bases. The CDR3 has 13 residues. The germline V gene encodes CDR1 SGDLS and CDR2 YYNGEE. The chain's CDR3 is CASSVEGSQPQHF. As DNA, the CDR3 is TGTGCCAGCAGCGTAGAGGGGAGTCAGCCCCAGCATTTT.

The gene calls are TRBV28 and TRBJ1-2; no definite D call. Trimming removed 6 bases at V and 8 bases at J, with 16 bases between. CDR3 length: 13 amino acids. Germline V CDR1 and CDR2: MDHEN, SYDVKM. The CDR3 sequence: CASSRKDVFGYTF. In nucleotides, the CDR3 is TGTGCCAGCAGCCGCAAGGACGTGTTCGGCTACACCTTC.

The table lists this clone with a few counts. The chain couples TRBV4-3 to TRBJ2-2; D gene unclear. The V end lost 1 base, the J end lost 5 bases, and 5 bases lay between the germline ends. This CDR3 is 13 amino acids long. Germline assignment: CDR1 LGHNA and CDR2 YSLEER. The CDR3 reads CASSQAGTGELFF. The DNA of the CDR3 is TGCGCCAGCAGCCAAGCTGGAACCGGGGAGCTGTTTTTT.

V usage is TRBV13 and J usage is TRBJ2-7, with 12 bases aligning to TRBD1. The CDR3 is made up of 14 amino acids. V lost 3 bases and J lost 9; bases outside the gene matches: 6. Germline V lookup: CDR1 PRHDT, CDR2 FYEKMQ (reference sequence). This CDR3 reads CASSFRDRGPRQYF. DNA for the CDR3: TGTGCCAGCAGCTTCCGGGACAGGGGGCCCAGGCAGTACTTC. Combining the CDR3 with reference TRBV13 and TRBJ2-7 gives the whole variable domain AAGVIQSPRHLIKEKRETATLKCYPIPRHDTVYWYQQGPGQDPQFLISFYEKMQSDKGSIPDRFSAQQFSDYHSELNMSSLELGDSALYFCASSFRDRGPRQYFGPGTRLTVT.

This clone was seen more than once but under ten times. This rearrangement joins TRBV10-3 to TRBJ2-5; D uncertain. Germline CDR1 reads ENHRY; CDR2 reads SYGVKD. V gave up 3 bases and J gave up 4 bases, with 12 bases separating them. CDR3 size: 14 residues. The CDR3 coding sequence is TGTGCCATCAGTGATTCGGGTAGCTCAGAGACCCAGTACTTC. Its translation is CAISDSGSSETQYF.